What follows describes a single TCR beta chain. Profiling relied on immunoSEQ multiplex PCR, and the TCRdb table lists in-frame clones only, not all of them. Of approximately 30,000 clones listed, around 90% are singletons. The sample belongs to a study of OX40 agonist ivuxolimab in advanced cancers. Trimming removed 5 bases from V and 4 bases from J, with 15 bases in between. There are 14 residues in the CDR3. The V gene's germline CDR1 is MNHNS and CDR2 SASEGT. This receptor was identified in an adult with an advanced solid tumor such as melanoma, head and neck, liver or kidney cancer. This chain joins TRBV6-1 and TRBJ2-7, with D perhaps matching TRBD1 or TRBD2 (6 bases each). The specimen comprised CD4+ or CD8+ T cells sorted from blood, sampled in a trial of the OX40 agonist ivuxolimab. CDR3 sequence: CASSLAGGAYEQYF. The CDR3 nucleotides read TGTGCCAGCAGTCTCGCCGGGGGCGCTTACGAGCAGTACTTC.